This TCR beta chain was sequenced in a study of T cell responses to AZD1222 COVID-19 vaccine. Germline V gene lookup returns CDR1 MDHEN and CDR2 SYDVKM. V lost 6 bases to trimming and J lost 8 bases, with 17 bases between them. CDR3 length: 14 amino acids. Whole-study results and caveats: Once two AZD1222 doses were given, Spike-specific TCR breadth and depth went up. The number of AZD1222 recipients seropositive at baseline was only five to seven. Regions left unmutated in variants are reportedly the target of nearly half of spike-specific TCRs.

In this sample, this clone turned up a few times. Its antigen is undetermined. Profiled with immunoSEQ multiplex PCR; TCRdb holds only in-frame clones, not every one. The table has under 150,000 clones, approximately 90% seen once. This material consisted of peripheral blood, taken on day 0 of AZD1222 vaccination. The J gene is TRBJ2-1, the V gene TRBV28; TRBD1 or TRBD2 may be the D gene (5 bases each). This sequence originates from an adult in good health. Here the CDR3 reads CASSSGTLPDEQFF. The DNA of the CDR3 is TGTGCCAGCAGCTCCGGGACCTTACCCGATGAGCAGTTCTTC.